This T cell receptor beta chain was sequenced during a study of cytomegalovirus exposure and HLA in healthy donors. Study details: Researchers found that about 82% of 398 genotyped donors fell within the Caucasian-associated ancestry cluster. Study observations and caveats: Trimming of TCR beta V- and J-genes showed a link, identified in a later analysis, to a missense DCLRE1C variant.

Germline V CDR1 and CDR2: MNHEY, SMNVEV (reference sequence). CDR3 length equals 13 residues. With regard to this clone: Antigen: not known.

The PCR ran on 60 Vbeta and 13 Jbeta primers. In the source study's methods: Later reanalysis found approximately 76 million unique TCR beta chains, 9 million to 12 million of them shared. Assay used: immunoSEQ multiplex PCR; TCRdb lists only in-frame clones, some missing. V and J calls and clone size are copied from that table; D and trimming were computed from the DNA. This sample yields 200,000 or so clones, of which 87% are seen a single time; 0.2% to 0.3% belongs to the top ten. The sequenced sample was PBMCs. This receptor was obtained from a girl less than two years old in good health and CMV-seronegative. The chain combines TRBV27 with TRBJ2-5; a possible D gene is TRBD1 (5 bases). Judging by the DNA end, TRBJ2-7 fits better; the J call may be wrong. The CDR3 DNA sequence: TGTGCCAGCAGTTCCACAGGTTCCTACGAGCAGTACTTC. Amino acids: CASSSTGSYEQYF.